The subject of this entry is one T cell receptor beta chain. Its antigen is as yet unknown. A linear amplification protocol produced the TCR libraries from 500 ng of total RNA. TCRdb analysed the reads with MiXCR anew, one entry per CDR3 protein. In the table there are roughly 200,000 distinct CDR3 sequences, about 76% of which are singletons. This entry belongs to a study of healthy donors' naive CD4 and CD8 T cells. Overall study findings and caveats: Negatively charged CDR3s marked CD8+ lineage; positively charged CDR3s marked CD4+ lineage. Naive CD4+ and CD8+ cells reportedly differed in usage of most V and J genes.

Germline trimming cut 0 bases from V and 3 bases from J; bases unmatched to any gene: 1. This CDR3 has 15 residues. CDR1 and CDR2 from the germline V gene are MGHRA and YSYEKL. The sequencing input was naive CD4+ and CD8+ T cells sorted from blood, pooled from several donors. V and J are TRBV4-1 and TRBJ2-1; 8 bases align to TRBD2. This sequence was found in a pool of human donors in good health; the sample pools cells from several healthy donors. The CDR3 DNA is TGCGCCAGCAGCCAAGAGCGGGAGGACTACAATGAGCAGTTCTTC. Protein: CASSQEREDYNEQFF.